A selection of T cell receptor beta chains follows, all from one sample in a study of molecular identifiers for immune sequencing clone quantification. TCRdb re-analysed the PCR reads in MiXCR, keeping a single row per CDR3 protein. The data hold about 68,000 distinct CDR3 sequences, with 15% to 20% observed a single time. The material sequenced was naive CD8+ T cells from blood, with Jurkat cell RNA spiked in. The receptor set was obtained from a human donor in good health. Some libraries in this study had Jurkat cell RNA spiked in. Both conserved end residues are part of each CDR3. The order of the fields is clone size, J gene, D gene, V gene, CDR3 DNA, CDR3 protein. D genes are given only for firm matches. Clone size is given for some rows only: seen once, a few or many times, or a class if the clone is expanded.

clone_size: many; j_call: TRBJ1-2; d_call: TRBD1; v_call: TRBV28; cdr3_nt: TGTGCCAGCAGTTCCCACAGGGGGCCGGCCTATGGCTACACCTTC; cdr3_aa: CASSSHRGPAYGYTF
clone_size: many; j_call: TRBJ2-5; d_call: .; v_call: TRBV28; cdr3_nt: TGTGCCAGCAGTACCGGGGACAAGGGACCCCCAGAGACCCAGTACTTC; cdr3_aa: CASSTGDKGPPETQYF
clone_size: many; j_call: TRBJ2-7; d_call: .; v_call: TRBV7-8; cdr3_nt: TGTGCCAGCAGCCATCAAATCTTAGCGGCCGAGGGAAGCTACGAGCAGTACTTC; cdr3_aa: CASSHQILAAEGSYEQYF
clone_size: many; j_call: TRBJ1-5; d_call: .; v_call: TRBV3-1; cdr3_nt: TGTGCCAGCAGCCAGAGGGACATCAATCAGCCCCAGCATTTT; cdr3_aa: CASSQRDINQPQHF
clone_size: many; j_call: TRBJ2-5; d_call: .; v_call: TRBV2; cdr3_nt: TGTGCCAGCAGTCACCGGGACATCCTTTTGGAGACCCAGTACTTC; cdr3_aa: CASSHRDILLETQYF
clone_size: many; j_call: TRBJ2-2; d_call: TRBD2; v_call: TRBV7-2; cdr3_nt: TGTGCCAGCACCGACAGCTTATATCTAGCGGGAGAAACCGGGGAGCTGTTTTTT; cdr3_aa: CASTDSLYLAGETGELFF
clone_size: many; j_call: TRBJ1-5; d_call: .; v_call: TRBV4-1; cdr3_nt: TGCGCCAGCAGCCAAGCACTGGTAGGGGTCAATCAGCCCCAGCATTTT; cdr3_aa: CASSQALVGVNQPQHF
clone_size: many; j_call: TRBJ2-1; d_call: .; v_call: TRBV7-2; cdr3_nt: TGTGCCAGCAGCTATAGCCTCTCCTACAATGAGCAGTTCTTC; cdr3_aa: CASSYSLSYNEQFF
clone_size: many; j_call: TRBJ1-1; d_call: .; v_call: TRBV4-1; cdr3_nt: TGCGCCAGCAGCCAGGGGCGGAAGCTGGGCACTGAAGCTTTCTTT; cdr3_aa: CASSQGRKLGTEAFF
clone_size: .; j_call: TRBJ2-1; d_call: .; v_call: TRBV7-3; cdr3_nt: TGTGCCAGCAGCTTATCAGGGTGGAAGTCCTACAATGAGCAGTTCTTC; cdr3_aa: CASSLSGWKSYNEQFF
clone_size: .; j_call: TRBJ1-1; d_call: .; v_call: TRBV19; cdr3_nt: TGTGCCACCCTCTGGGGTAAAGCTTTCTTT; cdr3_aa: CATLWGKAFF
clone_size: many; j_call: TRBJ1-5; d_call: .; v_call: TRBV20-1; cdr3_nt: TGCAGTGCCACAGGCCGTAGCAATCAGCCCCAGCATTTT; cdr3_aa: CSATGRSNQPQHF
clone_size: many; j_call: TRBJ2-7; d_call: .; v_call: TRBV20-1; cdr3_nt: TGCAGTGCTAGGGGAGCTCGGTACGAGCAGTACTTC; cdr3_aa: CSARGARYEQYF
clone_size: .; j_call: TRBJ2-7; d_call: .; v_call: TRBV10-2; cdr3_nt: TGCGCCAGCAGTGTCCTCTTCGATGTGAACTCCTACGAGCAGTACTTC; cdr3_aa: CASSVLFDVNSYEQYF
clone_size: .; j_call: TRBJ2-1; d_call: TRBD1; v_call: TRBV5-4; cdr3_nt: TGTGCCAGCAGCTTGGGGGACAGGGGTTTTTACAATGAGCAGTTCTTC; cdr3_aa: CASSLGDRGFYNEQFF
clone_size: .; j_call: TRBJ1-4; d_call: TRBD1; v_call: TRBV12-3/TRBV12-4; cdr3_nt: TGTGCCAGCAGTCCAGACAGGGCCTTAGGTAAAGTGTTTTTT; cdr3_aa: CASSPDRALGKVFF
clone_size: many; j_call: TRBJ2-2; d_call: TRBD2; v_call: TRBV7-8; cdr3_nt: TGTGCCAGCAGCTTAGAAGTTAGGACTAGCGGTGGTGGGGCCGGGGAGCTGTTTTTT; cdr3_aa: CASSLEVRTSGGGAGELFF
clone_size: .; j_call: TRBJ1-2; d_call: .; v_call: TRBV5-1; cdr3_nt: TGCGCCAGCAATGAAGGGAGCTATGGCTACACCTTC; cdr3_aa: CASNEGSYGYTF
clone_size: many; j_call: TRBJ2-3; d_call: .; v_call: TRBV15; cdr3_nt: TGTGCCACCAGCAGAGGGACTATAGGGTATCTAGCGATCACAGATACGCAGTATTTT; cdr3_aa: CATSRGTIGYLAITDTQYF
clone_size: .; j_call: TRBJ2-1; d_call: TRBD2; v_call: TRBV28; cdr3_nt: TGTGCCAGCAGTTACTTGCGGGAGTCGGATGAGCAGTTCTTC; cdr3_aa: CASSYLRESDEQFF
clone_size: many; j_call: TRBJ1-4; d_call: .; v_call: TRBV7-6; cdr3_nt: TGTGCCAGCAGCTTGGATCCAACTAATGAAAAACTGTTTTTT; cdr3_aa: CASSLDPTNEKLFF
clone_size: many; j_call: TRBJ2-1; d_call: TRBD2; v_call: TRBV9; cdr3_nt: TGTGCCAGCAGCAGCCGGGGGGGTAGCGGCCTATCCAATGAGCAGTTCTTC; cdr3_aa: CASSSRGGSGLSNEQFF
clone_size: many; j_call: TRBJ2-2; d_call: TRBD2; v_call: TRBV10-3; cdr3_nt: TGTGCCATCAAACCGGGACTAGCGGGACCGAACACCGGGGAGCTGTTTTTT; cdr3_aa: CAIKPGLAGPNTGELFF
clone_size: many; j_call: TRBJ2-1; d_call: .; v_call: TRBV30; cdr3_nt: TGTGCCTGGAGCGGGAGTAGACTCTACAATGAGCAGTTCTTC; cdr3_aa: CAWSGSRLYNEQFF
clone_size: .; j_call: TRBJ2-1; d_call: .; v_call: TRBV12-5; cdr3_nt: TGTGCTAGTGGTTTCTTTAGTAGGGATGAGCAGTTCTTC; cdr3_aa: CASGFFSRDEQFF
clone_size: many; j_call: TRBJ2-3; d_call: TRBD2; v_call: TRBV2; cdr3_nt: TGTGCCAGCAGTGACCCGGGACTAGCGGTCACAGATACGCAGTATTTT; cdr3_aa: CASSDPGLAVTDTQYF